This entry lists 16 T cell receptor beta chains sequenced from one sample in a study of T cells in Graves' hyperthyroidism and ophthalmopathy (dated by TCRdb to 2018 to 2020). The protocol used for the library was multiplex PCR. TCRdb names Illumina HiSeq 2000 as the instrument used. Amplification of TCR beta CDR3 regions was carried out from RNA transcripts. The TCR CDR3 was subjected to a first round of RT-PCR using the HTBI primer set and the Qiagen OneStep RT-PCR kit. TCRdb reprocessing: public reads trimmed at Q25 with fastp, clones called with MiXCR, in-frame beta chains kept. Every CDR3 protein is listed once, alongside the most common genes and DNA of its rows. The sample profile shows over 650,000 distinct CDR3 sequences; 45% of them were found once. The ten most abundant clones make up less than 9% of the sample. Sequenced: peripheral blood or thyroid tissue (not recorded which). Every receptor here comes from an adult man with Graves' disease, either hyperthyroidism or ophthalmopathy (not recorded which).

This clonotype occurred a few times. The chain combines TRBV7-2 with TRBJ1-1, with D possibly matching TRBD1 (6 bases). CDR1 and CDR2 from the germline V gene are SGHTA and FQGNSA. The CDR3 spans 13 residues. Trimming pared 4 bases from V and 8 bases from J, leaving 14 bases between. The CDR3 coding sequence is TGTGCCAGCAGCTCAAATGTCGGGGGCGAAGCTTTCTTT. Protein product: CASSSNVGGEAFF.

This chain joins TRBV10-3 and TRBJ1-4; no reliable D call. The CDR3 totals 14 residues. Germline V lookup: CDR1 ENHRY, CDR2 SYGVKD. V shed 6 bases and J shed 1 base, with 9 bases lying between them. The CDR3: CAIRDGQTNEKLFF. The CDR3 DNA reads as TGTGCCATCAGGGACGGCCAAACTAATGAAAAACTGTTTTTT.

The CDR3 DNA follows: TGTGCCAGTAGTATAGGCGCCAGCCACCCCAGGTCCTACGAGCAGTACTTC. Its protein product is CASSIGASHPRSYEQYF. The chain carries TRBV19 and TRBJ2-7; D not certain. Germline V lookup: CDR1 LNHDA, CDR2 SQIVND (reference sequence). The CDR3 consists of 17 residues. Trimming pared 1 base from V and 1 base from J, leaving 17 bases between.

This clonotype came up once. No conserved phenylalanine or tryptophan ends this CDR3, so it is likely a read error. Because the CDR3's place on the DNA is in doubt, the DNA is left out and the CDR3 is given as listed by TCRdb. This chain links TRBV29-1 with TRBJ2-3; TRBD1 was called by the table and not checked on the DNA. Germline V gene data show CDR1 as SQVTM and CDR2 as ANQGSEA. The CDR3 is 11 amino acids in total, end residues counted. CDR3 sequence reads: CSVEGEGTNPL.

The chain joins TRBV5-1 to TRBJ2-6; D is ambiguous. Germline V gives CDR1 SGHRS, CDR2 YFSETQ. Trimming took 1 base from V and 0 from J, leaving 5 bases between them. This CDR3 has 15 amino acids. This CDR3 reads CASSLWASGANVLTF. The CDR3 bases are TGCGCCAGCAGCTTGTGGGCCTCTGGGGCCAACGTCCTGACTTTC.

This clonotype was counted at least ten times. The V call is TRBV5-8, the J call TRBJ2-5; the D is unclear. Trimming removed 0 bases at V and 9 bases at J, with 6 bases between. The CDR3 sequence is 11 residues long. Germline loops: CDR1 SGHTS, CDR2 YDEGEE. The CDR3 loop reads CASSLGSSQYF. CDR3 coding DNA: TGTGCCAGCAGCTTGGGTAGTTCCCAGTACTTC.

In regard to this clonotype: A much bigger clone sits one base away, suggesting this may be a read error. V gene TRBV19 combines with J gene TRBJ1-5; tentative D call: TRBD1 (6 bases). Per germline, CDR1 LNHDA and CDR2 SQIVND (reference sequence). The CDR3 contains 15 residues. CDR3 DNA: TGTGCCAGTAGTATTGGGTCAGGGGCCAATCAGGCCCAGCATTTT. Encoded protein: CASSIGSGANQAQHF.

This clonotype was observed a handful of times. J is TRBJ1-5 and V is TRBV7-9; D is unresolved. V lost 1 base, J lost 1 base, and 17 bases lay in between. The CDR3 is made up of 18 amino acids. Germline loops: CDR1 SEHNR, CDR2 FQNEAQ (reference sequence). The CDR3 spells CASSLDPGFGPSNQPQHF. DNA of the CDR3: TGTGCCAGCAGCTTAGATCCGGGGTTTGGACCCAGCAATCAGCCCCAGCATTTT.

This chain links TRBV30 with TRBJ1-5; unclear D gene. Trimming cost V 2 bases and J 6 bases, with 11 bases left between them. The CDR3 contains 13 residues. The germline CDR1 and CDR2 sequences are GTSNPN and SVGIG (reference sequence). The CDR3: CAWSRGFGQPQHF. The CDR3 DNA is TGTGCCTGGAGTCGAGGGTTTGGTCAGCCCCAGCATTTT. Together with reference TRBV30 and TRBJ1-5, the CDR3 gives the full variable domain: SQTIHQWPATLVQPVGSPLSLECTVEGTSNPNLYWYRQAAGRGLQLLFYSVGIGQISSEVPQNLSASRPQDRQFILSSKKLLLSDSGFYLCAWSRGFGQPQHFGDGTRLSIL.

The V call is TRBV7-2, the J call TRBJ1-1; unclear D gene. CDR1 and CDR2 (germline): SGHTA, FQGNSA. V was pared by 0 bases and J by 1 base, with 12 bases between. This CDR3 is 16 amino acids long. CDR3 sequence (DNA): TGTGCCAGCAGCTTAGCGGCCAAGGGCTCGAACACTGAAGCTTTCTTT. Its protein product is CASSLAAKGSNTEAFF. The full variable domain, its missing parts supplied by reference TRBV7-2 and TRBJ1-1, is GAGVSQSPSNKVTEKGKDVELRCDPISGHTALYWYRQSLGQGLEFLIYFQGNSAPDKSGLPSDRFSAERTGGSVSTLTIQRTQQEDSAVYLCASSLAAKGSNTEAFFGQGTRLTVV.

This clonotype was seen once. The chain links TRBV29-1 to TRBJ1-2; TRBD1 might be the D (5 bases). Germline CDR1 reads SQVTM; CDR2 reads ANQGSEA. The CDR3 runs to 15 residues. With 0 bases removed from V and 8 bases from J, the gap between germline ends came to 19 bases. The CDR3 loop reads CSVEESTVGPWGYTF. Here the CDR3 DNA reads TGCAGCGTTGAAGAGTCCACGGTGGGGCCTTGGGGCTACACCTTC.

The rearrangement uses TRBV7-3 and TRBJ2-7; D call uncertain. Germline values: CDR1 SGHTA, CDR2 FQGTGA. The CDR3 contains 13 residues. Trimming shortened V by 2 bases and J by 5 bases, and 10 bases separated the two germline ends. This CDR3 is CASSLELGNEQYF. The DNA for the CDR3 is TGTGCCAGCAGCTTAGAGTTGGGGAACGAGCAGTACTTC. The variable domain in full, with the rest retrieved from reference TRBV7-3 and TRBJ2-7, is GAGVSQTPSNKVTEKGKYVELRCDPISGHTALYWYRQSLGQGPEFLIYFQGTGAADDSGLPNDRFFAVRPEGSVSTLKIQRTERGDSAVYLCASSLELGNEQYFGPGTRLTVT.

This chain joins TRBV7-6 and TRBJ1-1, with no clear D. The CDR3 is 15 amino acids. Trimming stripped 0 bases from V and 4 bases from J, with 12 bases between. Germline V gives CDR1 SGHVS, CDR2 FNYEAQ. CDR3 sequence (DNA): TGTGCCAGCAGCTTAGCGGCCTCTTTGGGCACTGAAGCTTTCTTT. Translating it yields CASSLAASLGTEAFF.

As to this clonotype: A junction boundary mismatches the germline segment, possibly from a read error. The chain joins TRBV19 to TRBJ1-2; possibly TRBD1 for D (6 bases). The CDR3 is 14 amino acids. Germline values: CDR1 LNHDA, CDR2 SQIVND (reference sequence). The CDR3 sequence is CASSIDWAGEGCTF. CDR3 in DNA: TGTGCCAGTAGTATAGATTGGGCAGGGGAAGGCTGCACCTTC.

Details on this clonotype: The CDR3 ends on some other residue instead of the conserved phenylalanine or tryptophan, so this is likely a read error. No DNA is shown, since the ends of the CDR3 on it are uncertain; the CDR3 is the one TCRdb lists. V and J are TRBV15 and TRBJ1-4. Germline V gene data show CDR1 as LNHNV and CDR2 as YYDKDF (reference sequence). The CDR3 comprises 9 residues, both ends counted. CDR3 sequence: CATSRDTSG.

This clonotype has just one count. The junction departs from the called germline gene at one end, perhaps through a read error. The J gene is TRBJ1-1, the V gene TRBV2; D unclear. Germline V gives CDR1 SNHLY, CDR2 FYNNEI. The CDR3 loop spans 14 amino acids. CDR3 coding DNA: TGCGCCAGCAGCCAAGATATGAGAAACACTGAAGCTTTCTTT. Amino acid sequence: CASSQDMRNTEAFF. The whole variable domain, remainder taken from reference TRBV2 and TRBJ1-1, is EPEVTQTPSHQVTQMGQEVILRCVPISNHLYFYWYRQILGQKVEFLVSFYNNEISEKSEIFDDQFSVERPDGSNFTLKIRSTKLEDSAMYFCASSQDMRNTEAFFGQGTRLTVV.